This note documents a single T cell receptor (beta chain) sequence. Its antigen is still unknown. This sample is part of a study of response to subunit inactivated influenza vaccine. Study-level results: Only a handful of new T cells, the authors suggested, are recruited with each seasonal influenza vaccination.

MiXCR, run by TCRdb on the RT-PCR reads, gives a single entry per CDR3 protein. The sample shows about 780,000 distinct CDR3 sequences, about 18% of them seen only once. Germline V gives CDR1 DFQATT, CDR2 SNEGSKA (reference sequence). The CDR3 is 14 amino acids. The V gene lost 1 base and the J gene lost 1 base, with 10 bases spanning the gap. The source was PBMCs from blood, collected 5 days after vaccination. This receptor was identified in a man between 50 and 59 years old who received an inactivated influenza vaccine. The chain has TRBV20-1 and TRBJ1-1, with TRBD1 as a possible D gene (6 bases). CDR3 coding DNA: TGCAGTGCTAGAGCCTTACAGGGGAACACTGAAGCTTTCTTT. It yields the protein CSARALQGNTEAFF.